This T cell receptor beta chain was observed in a study of CD8 T cells in ankylosing spondylitis. Study-level points and caveats: A motif of eight or nine highly homologous TCR beta variants was seen as apparently characteristic of ankylosing spondylitis blood.

Germline V lookup: CDR1 MNHEY, CDR2 SMNVEV (reference sequence). Trimming stripped 5 bases from V and 4 bases from J, with 11 bases between. CDR3 size: 13 residues. Worth noting for this clonotype: Its antigen is as yet unknown.

Quantitative 5'-RACE with molecular barcodes was used to make the TCR beta libraries. TCRdb re-called the 5' RACE reads through MiXCR, storing one row per CDR3 protein. The data show over 200,000 distinct CDR3 sequences, approximately 16% seen once. This TCR was recovered from a male donor with ankylosing spondylitis. Sample: blood, either unsorted or a sorted T cell fraction (not recorded which). The J gene is TRBJ1-2, the V gene TRBV27, with a possible D match to TRBD1 (5 bases). The CDR3 DNA reads TGTGCCAGCAGTCCCGGGGCCGTCTATGGCTACACCTTC. Encoded protein: CASSPGAVYGYTF.